This TCR beta chain is drawn from a study of blood T cell repertoires in COVID-19. Background on the study: The United States, Italy and Spain provided the acute and convalescent COVID-19 samples. The analysed material was cDNA or gDNA that came from T cells, B-cell-depleted T cells, or PBMCs.

Source study methods: Reference gene primer amplification gave estimated nucleated cell counts. Produced via immunoSEQ multiplex PCR; TCRdb's table is partial and in-frame only. V and J calls and clone size come straight from that table; D and trimming were deduced from the DNA. The sample contains approximately 110,000 clones, almost 90% of which appear only once. The sequence came from a woman between 50 and 59 years old with active or convalescent COVID-19. Material for sequencing was peripheral blood.

The CDR3 DNA follows: TGTGCCAGCAGCAGGACTAGCCGGGAGCAGTTCTTC. Amino acid sequence: CASSRTSREQFF. V and J are TRBV12-3 or TRBV12-4 and TRBJ2-1, with 8 bases aligning to TRBD2. CDR3 length equals 12 residues. V lost 6 bases and J lost 10; bases outside the gene matches: 5.